This T cell receptor (beta chain) originates from a study of shared clonotypes between healthy human individuals. Overall study findings and caveats: Sequencing depth was a factor that was expected to affect clonotype sharing among donors. All-four-donor shared clonotypes had higher generation probabilities than non-shared clonotypes did. Clonotype sharing across several donors was observed for around 5% of naive CD4 clonotypes.

CDR3 length: 15 residues. V shed 1 base and J shed 8 bases, with 14 bases lying between them. Germline V gene sequence: CDR1 LGHNA, CDR2 YSLEER. Original processing notes: Junction-only sequences produced by ImmunoSEQ had no quality scores, so filtering differed. The table came from immunoSEQ multiplex PCR; TCRdb's copy has only in-frame clones and leaves some out. V and J calls and clone size follow that table, whereas D and trimming were derived from the DNA. The sample has 2 million to 2.5 million clones; approximately 94% are singletons. To note about this clone: The antigen remains undetermined.

The genes are TRBV4-3 and TRBJ1-4; D is unclear. This sequence was found in a man aged 18 to 29 in good health. Input material: naive CD4+ T cells sorted from blood. Sample subset: CD45RA+ positively selected. The CDR3 reads CASSQGGDPPEKLFF. CDR3 coding DNA: TGCGCCAGCAGCCAAGGAGGCGATCCCCCAGAAAAACTGTTTTTT.